These 19 T cell receptor beta chains were all obtained from the same sample, sequenced in a study of response to subunit inactivated influenza vaccine (dated 2018 in TCRdb). Library preparation used RT-PCR. Sequencing was carried out with an Illumina HiSeq 2500. TCRdb handled the public reads itself, with Q25 trimming in fastp and clone calling in MiXCR, and kept productive beta chains. Each CDR3 protein appears once, grouped with its most common genes and DNA. The sample includes approximately 480,000 distinct CDR3 sequences, with roughly 11% observed a single time. The ten largest clones capture around 12% of the sample. The intended sense of this specimen's time point label: approximately 40 days after influenza vaccine administration. Sequenced material: PBMCs from blood, taken 35 to 45 days after vaccination. Every receptor here comes from a man aged 45-65 years who received an inactivated influenza vaccine. Donor details come from another sample of the same person, matched by shared clones.

The gene calls are TRBV27 and TRBJ2-1, with TRBD2 matching 7 bases. V lost 8 bases, J lost 8 bases, and 15 bases stayed unmatched. The CDR3 length is 15 residues. Germline V gene lookup returns CDR1 MNHEY and CDR2 SMNVEV (reference sequence). The CDR3 region is CASGIWRERRHEQFF. For the CDR3, the DNA is TGTGCCAGCGGCATTTGGCGGGAGAGAAGGCATGAGCAGTTCTTC.

CDR3 coding DNA: TGCAGTGCTTCACCATACAAGAACACTGAAGCTTTCTTT. Translation gives CSASPYKNTEAFF. This chain connects TRBV20-1 to TRBJ1-1; D gene uncertain. CDR1 DFQATT and CDR2 SNEGSKA come from the germline V gene (reference sequence). V was clipped by 5 bases and J by 1 base, with 11 bases between them. The CDR3 totals 13 residues.

This clonotype was seen ten or more times. The genes are TRBV12-3 or TRBV12-4 and TRBJ2-1, with 7 bases matching TRBD1. The V segment lost 5 bases and the J segment 3 bases; nucleotides outside the gene matches: 10. The CDR3 runs 16 residues. The CDR3, as DNA: TGTGCCAGCAGTAGGGGGCCCAACTCCCGCTACAATGAGCAGTTCTTC. Amino acids: CASSRGPNSRYNEQFF.

The rearrangement joins TRBV12-3 or TRBV12-4 to TRBJ1-6, with D possibly matching TRBD1 (6 bases). Between the trimmed V and J ends, which lost 7 bases and 9 bases, there was a span of 10 bases. CDR3 length: 12 residues. CDR3 nucleotides: TGTGCCAGCACGAGGGGGGCTTCACCCCTCCACTTT. It encodes CASTRGASPLHF.

The rearrangement joins TRBV5-1 to TRBJ1-6; weak D call: TRBD1 (6 bases). Germline loops: CDR1 SGHRS, CDR2 YFSETQ. V was clipped by 4 bases and J by 7 bases, with 12 bases between them. The CDR3 loop spans 14 amino acids. CDR3 loop: CASSEDSRNSPLHF. The CDR3, as DNA: TGCGCCAGCAGCGAGGACAGCCGCAATTCACCCCTCCACTTT.

This clonotype was counted ten times or more. The chain couples TRBV7-2 to TRBJ2-3; no definite D call. Germline V gene lookup returns CDR1 SGHTA and CDR2 FQGNSA. Trimming cost V 3 bases and J 4 bases, with 14 bases left between them. The CDR3 runs 15 residues. As DNA, the CDR3 is TGTGCCAGCAGCTTCATTCGCCCTGGGGCAGATACGCAGTATTTT. Its protein product is CASSFIRPGADTQYF. Supplemented by reference TRBV7-2 and TRBJ2-3, the full variable domain reads GAGVSQSPSNKVTEKGKDVELRCDPISGHTALYWYRQSLGQGLEFLIYFQGNSAPDKSGLPSDRFSAERTGGSVSTLTIQRTQQEDSAVYLCASSFIRPGADTQYFGPGTRLTVL.

This clonotype appeared a few times. This rearrangement joins TRBV10-3 to TRBJ2-7, with 8 positions matching TRBD1. Germline CDR1 reads ENHRY; CDR2 reads SYGVKD. Unmatched junction bases numbered 0, after V lost 6 bases and J lost 5 bases. This CDR3 contains 11 residues. The CDR3 loop reads CAIRTGDEQYF. The CDR3 nucleotides are TGTGCCATCAGGACAGGGGACGAGCAGTACTTC.

This clonotype was observed a handful of times. The chain is built from TRBV7-3 and TRBJ2-7, with 8 bases matching TRBD2. The V gene's germline CDR1 is SGHTA and CDR2 FQGTGA. The CDR3 is 15 amino acids. The V segment lost 5 bases and the J segment 5 bases; nucleotides outside the gene matches: 11. In DNA, the CDR3 is TGTGCCAGCAGCGGGAGCGGGACTAGTAGCGACGAGCAGTACTTC. Protein product: CASSGSGTSSDEQYF.

This clonotype was observed a handful of times. The chain joins TRBV7-6 to TRBJ2-5; tentatively, D is TRBD1 or TRBD2 (5 bases each). V was pared by 6 bases and J by 4 bases, with 15 bases between. Germline loops: CDR1 SGHVS, CDR2 FNYEAQ. The CDR3 contains 14 residues. The DNA of the CDR3 is TGTGCCAGCAGTGAAAGAGGGGCTCCAGAGACCCAGTACTTC. Translated, it gives CASSERGAPETQYF.

This clonotype occurred many times. The genes are TRBV28 and TRBJ2-3, with D maybe TRBD1 (5 bases). CDR3 length equals 13 residues. Germline assignment: CDR1 MDHEN and CDR2 SYDVKM. V was shortened by 5 bases and J by 8 bases, with 14 bases between the two germline ends. CDR3 in amino acids: CASSPSGSGTQYF. The CDR3 DNA is TGTGCCAGCAGTCCTTCAGGGTCGGGTACGCAGTATTTT.

This clonotype was recorded at least ten times. CDR3 sequence (DNA): TGCGCCAGCAGCCAAGATCGATCGCGCGATAATTCACCCCTCCACTTT. It encodes CASSQDRSRDNSPLHF. V gene TRBV4-3 combines with J gene TRBJ1-6; no definite D call. V was shortened by 0 bases and J by 5 bases, with 11 bases between the two germline ends. CDR1 and CDR2 (germline): LGHNA, YSLEER. This CDR3 contains 16 residues.

In this sample, this clonotype turned up many times. The CDR3, as DNA: TGTGCCAGCAGCTTTTATCTCCACCGGGCAGATACGCAGTATTTT. This translates into CASSFYLHRADTQYF. The chain recombines TRBV5-6 with TRBJ2-3; no clear D. Germline V gives CDR1 SGHDT, CDR2 YYEEEE. Trimming took 2 bases from V and 4 from J, leaving 14 bases between them. The CDR3 extends over 15 amino acids.

This clonotype was observed many times. The chain combines TRBV3-1 with TRBJ1-1, with D perhaps matching TRBD1 (5 bases). V was cut by 4 bases and J by 3 bases, with 12 bases left in between. The CDR3 covers 14 residues. CDR1 is LGHDT, CDR2 YNNKEL, per germline (reference sequence). This chain's CDR3 is CASSLLGRDTEAFF. DNA for the CDR3: TGTGCCAGCAGCCTTCTTGGCAGGGACACTGAAGCTTTCTTT.

The chain carries TRBV20-1 and TRBJ1-6; the D is unclear. This CDR3 spans 13 amino acids. Trimming pared 6 bases from V and 5 bases from J, leaving 11 bases between. Germline loops: CDR1 DFQATT, CDR2 SNEGSKA (reference sequence). The CDR3 sequence is CSANDRNNSPLHF. In DNA, the CDR3 is TGCAGTGCCAACGACCGAAATAATTCACCCCTCCACTTT.

J is TRBJ2-2 and V is TRBV18; a possible D gene is TRBD2 (5 bases). The germline V gene has CDR1 KGHSH and CDR2 LQKENI. The V end was cut by 3 bases, the J end by 3 bases, with 11 bases between. This CDR3 is built from 15 residues. This CDR3 reads CASSPDSSYTGELFF. The CDR3 nucleotides are TGTGCCAGCTCACCGGACTCCAGCTACACCGGGGAGCTGTTTTTT.

This clonotype was observed a handful of times. This rearrangement joins TRBV7-6 to TRBJ2-7, with unresolved D. V lost 4 bases and J 2 bases, leaving 12 bases between the germline ends. Germline-derived CDR1 and CDR2 are SGHVS and FNYEAQ. The CDR3 covers 14 residues. The CDR3 DNA reads TGTGCCAGCAGCTCCCCCGGCTCTACCTACGAGCAGTACTTC. Residues: CASSSPGSTYEQYF. Filled out from reference TRBV7-6 and TRBJ2-7, the complete variable domain reads GAGVSQSPRYKVTKRGQDVALRCDPISGHVSLYWYRQALGQGPEFLTYFNYEAQQDKSGLPNDRFSAERPEGSISTLTIQRTEQRDSAMYRCASSSPGSTYEQYFGPGTRLTVT.

This clonotype was seen more than once but under ten times. Because the CDR3's place on the DNA is in doubt, the DNA is left out and the CDR3 is given as listed by TCRdb. The rearrangement joins TRBV20-1 to TRBJ2-7. Germline V gene data show CDR1 as DFQATT and CDR2 as SNEGSKA (reference sequence). The CDR3 length equals 20 residues, ends included. The CDR3 region is CSARDGRSYEQYFGSYEQYF.

V and J are TRBV5-1 and TRBJ2-7; tentatively, D is TRBD2 (6 bases). CDR3 size: 13 residues. Trimming removed 2 bases at V and 3 bases at J, with 9 bases between. Germline CDR1 is SGHRS and CDR2 is YFSETQ. The CDR3 DNA reads as TGCGCCAGCAGCTTTCAGGGAGGCTACGAGCAGTACTTC. Translating it yields CASSFQGGYEQYF.

This clonotype was counted between two and nine times. This chain uses TRBV6-5 with TRBJ2-5; D ambiguous. Germline-derived CDR1 and CDR2 are MNHEY and SVGAGI. The V gene lost 8 bases and the J gene lost 9 bases, with 13 bases spanning the gap. This CDR3 is 11 amino acids long. The CDR3 coding sequence is TGTGCCAGCGGTGGCGGTCGGGCCCAGTACTTC. Its protein is CASGGGRAQYF.